These 26 T cell receptor beta chains were sequenced from one sample in a study of cytomegalovirus exposure and HLA in healthy donors. The PCR made use of 60 Vbeta and 13 Jbeta primers. TCRdb keeps only in-frame clones here, not all; method: immunoSEQ multiplex PCR. The sample lists 150,000 to 200,000 clones; about 79% were seen once. Sequencing was done on a sample of PBMCs. The source is a man aged 40-49 years in good health and CMV-seropositive.

As to this clone: A junction end diverges from the germline sequence, so it may reflect a read error. The V gene is TRBV19, the J gene TRBJ1-2; 7 bases are shared with TRBD1. Looked up from germline, CDR1 is LNHDA and CDR2 is SQIVND (reference sequence). The CDR3 runs 12 residues. This chain's CDR3 is CASSKETGSIHF. CDR3 DNA sequence: TGTGCCAGTAGTAAGGAGACAGGGAGCATCCACTTC. The full variable domain, completed using reference TRBV19 and TRBJ1-2, is DGGITQSPKYLFRKEGQNVTLSCEQNLNHDAMYWYRQDPGQGLRLIYYSQIVNDFQKGDIAEGYSVSREKKESFPLTVTSAQKNPTAFYLCASSKETGSIHFGSGTRLTVV.

The gene calls are TRBV28 and TRBJ1-1; 10 bases are a match to TRBD1. Per germline, CDR1 MDHEN and CDR2 SYDVKM. The CDR3 is 15 amino acids. Germline trimming cut 4 bases from V and 2 bases from J; bases unmatched to any gene: 4. In DNA, the CDR3 is TGTGCCAGCAGTTCCTTGACAGGGGGCAACACTGAAGCTTTCTTT. Its protein is CASSSLTGGNTEAFF.

The chain uses TRBV6-4 and TRBJ2-3; 8 bases align to TRBD2. The CDR3 contains 15 residues. Germline V gives CDR1 MRHNA, CDR2 SNTAGT. J was trimmed by 4 bases and V by 0 bases; bases with no gene match: 3. The CDR3 nucleotides are TGTGCCAGCAGTGACTCAGCGGGAGCTCCAGATACGCAGTATTTT. Its protein product is CASSDSAGAPDTQYF.

This clone was found a few times. This sequence joins TRBV5-1 and TRBJ2-5; a possible D gene is TRBD1 (6 bases). This CDR3 comprises 15 residues. V lost 0 bases to trimming and J lost 5 bases, with 14 bases between them. The V gene's germline CDR1 is SGHRS and CDR2 YFSETQ. CDR3 amino acids: CASSLATQGSETQYF. In DNA, the CDR3 is TGCGCCAGCAGCTTGGCCACACAGGGAAGCGAGACCCAGTACTTC.

V usage is TRBV9 and J usage is TRBJ2-5; D perhaps matches TRBD2 (7 bases). The germline V gene has CDR1 SGDLS and CDR2 YYNGEE. Trimming shortened V by 3 bases and J by 0 bases, and 9 bases separated the two germline ends. This CDR3 is built from 14 residues. Written as DNA, the CDR3 is TGTGCCAGCAGCGGGGGGGGCCACCAAGAGACCCAGTACTTC. Protein: CASSGGGHQETQYF.

This sequence joins TRBV9 and TRBJ2-5; TRBD2 might be the D (5 bases). The germline V and J ends were trimmed by 2 bases and 5 bases, with 13 bases remaining between them. The CDR3 is 14 amino acids. Germline values: CDR1 SGDLS, CDR2 YYNGEE. The CDR3 spells CASSVGEIEETQYF. Here the CDR3 DNA reads TGTGCCAGCAGCGTTGGGGAGATCGAGGAGACCCAGTACTTC.

The chain uses TRBV19 and TRBJ1-1, with a possible D match to TRBD1 (5 bases). Germline CDR1 reads LNHDA; CDR2 reads SQIVND (reference sequence). The length of the CDR3 is 15 residues. V shed 1 base and J shed 8 bases, with 17 bases lying between them. The CDR3 here is CASSIGAGKGREAFF. The CDR3 nucleotides are TGTGCCAGTAGTATAGGGGCAGGGAAAGGGAGGGAAGCTTTCTTT.

As to this clone: Other nucleotide sequences in the sample specify the same CDR3. J is TRBJ2-7 and V is TRBV6-5, with 9 bases aligning to TRBD2. V was pared by 0 bases and J by 3 bases, with 3 bases of the junction left unmatched. CDR1 is MNHEY and CDR2 is SVGAGI in the germline V gene. CDR3 length equals 15 residues. The CDR3 region has the DNA TGTGCCAGCAGTTACTCTCTAGCGGGAAACTACGAGCAGTACTTC. Protein sequence: CASSYSLAGNYEQYF.

The V gene is TRBV27, the J gene TRBJ2-5; 12 nucleotides match TRBD2. The closer fit of TRBJ2-7 to the DNA end suggests the J call may be wrong. This CDR3 is 15 amino acids long. Germline V lookup: CDR1 MNHEY, CDR2 SMNVEV (reference sequence). The CDR3 DNA sequence: TGTGCCAGCAATTCCCGGACTAGCGGGATCTACGAGCAGTACTTC. Protein sequence: CASNSRTSGIYEQYF.

The chain links TRBV28 to TRBJ1-1; 12 nucleotides match TRBD1. The length of the CDR3 is 13 residues. Trimming removed 11 bases from V and 7 bases from J; junction bases left unmatched: 8. Germline lookup yields CDR1 MDHEN and CDR2 SYDVKM. As DNA, the CDR3 is TGTGCCGTGCCGGGACAGGGGGCAGTTGAAGCTTTCTTT. Its translation: CAVPGQGAVEAFF. The full variable domain, completed using reference TRBV28 and TRBJ1-1, is DVKVTQSSRYLVKRTGEKVFLECVQDMDHENMFWYRQDPGLGLRLIYFSYDVKMKEKGDIPEGYSVSREKKERFSLILESASTNQTSMYLCAVPGQGAVEAFFGQGTRLTVV.

The gene calls are TRBV6-1 and TRBJ2-7; TRBD2 might be the D (5 bases). Trimming pared 0 bases from V and 0 bases from J, leaving 12 bases between. CDR1 is MNHNS, CDR2 SASEGT, per germline. The CDR3 extends over 16 amino acids. The CDR3 protein is CASSEAPAVSSYEQYF. The CDR3 nucleotides are TGTGCCAGCAGTGAAGCGCCAGCGGTGAGCTCCTACGAGCAGTACTTC.

The rearrangement uses TRBV18 and TRBJ1-3; maybe TRBD1 (6 bases). Germline V gene data show CDR1 as KGHSH and CDR2 as LQKENI. The CDR3 is made up of 16 amino acids. The V end lost 4 bases, the J end lost 1 base, and 14 bases lay between the germline ends. The DNA of the CDR3 is TGTGCCAGCTCACGGGCTCCTCAGGGGTCTGGAAACACCATATATTTT. Translated: CASSRAPQGSGNTIYF. Full variable domain (remainder filled in from reference TRBV18 and TRBJ1-3): NAGVMQNPRHLVRRRGQEARLRCSPMKGHSHVYWYRQLPEEGLKFMVYLQKENIIDESGMPKERFSAEFPKEGPSILRIQQVVRGDSAAYFCASSRAPQGSGNTIYFGEGSWLTVV.

The rearrangement uses TRBV19 and TRBJ2-7; 9 bases match TRBD1. Germline CDR1 reads LNHDA; CDR2 reads SQIVND (reference sequence). After removal of 7 bases from V and 1 base from J, the junction contained 8 bases not matched to a gene. The CDR3 sequence is 15 residues long. CDR3: CASTTTGTGSYEQYF. CDR3 bases: TGTGCCAGTACCACCACCGGGACAGGGTCCTACGAGCAGTACTTC.

The chain links TRBV11-2 to TRBJ2-5; D is unclear. The CDR3 extends over 15 amino acids. CDR1 is SGHAT and CDR2 is FQNNGV in the germline V gene. V was clipped by 0 bases and J by 5 bases, with 13 bases between them. The CDR3 DNA is TGTGCCAGCAGCTTAGATCGGGTCTTCGGGGAGACCCAGTACTTC. This encodes CASSLDRVFGETQYF.

The chain has TRBV7-9 and TRBJ2-1; 7 bases are shared with TRBD2. This CDR3 comprises 14 residues. The germline CDR1 and CDR2 sequences are SEHNR and FQNEAQ (reference sequence). V gave up 5 bases and J gave up 14 bases; unmatched junction bases: 15. CDR3 sequence reads: CASSPGGGTRYEFF. DNA for the CDR3: TGTGCCAGCAGCCCGGGGGGTGGGACGCGGTACGAGTTCTTC.

J is TRBJ1-6 and V is TRBV30; 7 bases match TRBD1. This CDR3 is built from 14 residues. The germline V gene encodes CDR1 GTSNPN and CDR2 SVGIG (reference sequence). The V and J ends lost 3 bases and 9 bases, in that order; junction bases with no gene match: 8. CDR3 in DNA: TGTGCCTGGAGGACGGGACAGTTAAGTTCACCCCTCCACTTT. Translation: CAWRTGQLSSPLHF.

In its sample, this clone was seen a few times. J is TRBJ1-1 and V is TRBV5-1; D possibly corresponds to TRBD1 (6 bases). The germline V gene encodes CDR1 SGHRS and CDR2 YFSETQ. This CDR3 is 16 amino acids long. V dropped 0 bases and J dropped 1 base, with 13 bases sitting between them. In nucleotides, the CDR3 is TGCGCCAGCAGCTTGGGGGGAAGGACAGAGAACACTGAAGCTTTCTTT. Translating gives CASSLGGRTENTEAFF.

This clone was detected a few times. J is TRBJ2-7 and V is TRBV5-4; D may be TRBD1 (5 bases). CDR1 is SGHNT, CDR2 YYREEE, per germline (reference sequence). The CDR3 has 12 amino acids. Between the trimmed V and J ends, which lost 1 base and 3 bases, there was a span of 5 bases. The CDR3 DNA reads as TGTGCCAGCAGCTTGCAGGGCTACGAGCAGTACTTC. It codes for CASSLQGYEQYF.

This clone was seen a handful of times. The CDR3 region has the DNA TGTGCCAGCAGCCCACAGGTCTCCTACGAGCAGTACTTC. Its translation: CASSPQVSYEQYF. J is TRBJ2-7 and V is TRBV7-2; possible D gene TRBD1, 5 bases. CDR1 is SGHTA and CDR2 is FQGNSA in the germline V gene. The V end lost 5 bases, the J end lost 0 bases, and 8 bases lay between the germline ends. The CDR3 extends over 13 amino acids. Drawing the rest from reference TRBV7-2 and TRBJ2-7, the complete variable domain is GAGVSQSPSNKVTEKGKDVELRCDPISGHTALYWYRQSLGQGLEFLIYFQGNSAPDKSGLPSDRFSAERTGGSVSTLTIQRTQQEDSAVYLCASSPQVSYEQYFGPGTRLTVT.

This clone was seen a few times. V gene TRBV21-1 combines with J gene TRBJ2-7; TRBD2, as called in the table, went unchecked against the DNA. TRBV21-1 constitutes a pseudogene. The CDR3 length is 15 residues. CDR3 bases: TGTGCCAGCAGCCCTAGGGGACCGGGGGGATACGAGCAGTACTTC. Translated: CASSPRGPGGYEQYF.

The rearrangement joins TRBV7-2 to TRBJ1-4, with 7 bases matching TRBD1. This CDR3 has 13 amino acids. CDR1 is SGHTA and CDR2 is FQGNSA in the germline V gene. V dropped 6 bases and J dropped 5; count of bases not matched to a gene: 3. CDR3 amino acids: CASRTGLNEKLFF. CDR3 nucleotide sequence: TGTGCCAGCAGGACAGGGCTAAATGAAAAACTGTTTTTT. The whole variable domain, filled in from reference TRBV7-2 and TRBJ1-4, reads GAGVSQSPSNKVTEKGKDVELRCDPISGHTALYWYRQSLGQGLEFLIYFQGNSAPDKSGLPSDRFSAERTGGSVSTLTIQRTQQEDSAVYLCASRTGLNEKLFFGSGTQLSVL.

The count of this clone is one. This rearrangement joins TRBV4-2 to TRBJ2-2; 10 nucleotides align to TRBD2. Losses at the gene ends were 3 bases for V and 4 bases for J; bases not matched to a gene: 5. The germline CDR1 and CDR2 sequences are LGHNA and YNFKEQ. This CDR3 comprises 16 residues. The CDR3 spells CASSHKIAGGTGELFF. In DNA form, the CDR3 reads TGTGCCAGCAGCCACAAAATAGCGGGAGGCACCGGGGAGCTGTTTTTT.

The gene calls are TRBV7-9 and TRBJ2-7; TRBD1 matches at 7 bases. Germline values: CDR1 SEHNR, CDR2 FQNEAQ (reference sequence). The CDR3 extends over 13 amino acids. The V segment lost 5 bases and the J segment 12 bases; nucleotides outside the gene matches: 13. In nucleotides, the CDR3 is TGTGCCAGCAGCATACAGGGGCCCTCGGGTCCGTACTTC. Residues: CASSIQGPSGPYF.

This chain joins TRBV5-1 and TRBJ1-1; D might be TRBD1 (6 bases). The V gene lost 7 bases and the J gene lost 1 base, with 11 bases spanning the gap. In germline, CDR1 is SGHRS, CDR2 YFSETQ. The CDR3 consists of 13 residues. The DNA for the CDR3 is TGCGCCAGCCGCTCGGACAGGAACACTGAAGCTTTCTTT. Its protein is CASRSDRNTEAFF.

This chain uses TRBV14 with TRBJ2-1, with TRBD1 matching 7 bases. This CDR3 spans 13 amino acids. V gave up 2 bases and J gave up 8 bases; unmatched junction bases: 3. Looked up from germline, CDR1 is SGHDN and CDR2 is FVKESK. CDR3 in DNA: TGTGCCAGCAGCCAAACAGGGGCCCATGAGCAGTTCTTC. This gives the protein CASSQTGAHEQFF.

The chain uses TRBV5-1 and TRBJ2-3; TRBD2 aligns across 10 bases. The CDR3 runs to 18 residues. Germline V gene sequence: CDR1 SGHRS, CDR2 YFSETQ. After removal of 4 bases from V and 2 bases from J, the junction contained 13 bases not matched to a gene. CDR3 protein: CASSPSRTSGSPTDTQYF. In nucleotides, the CDR3 is TGCGCCAGCAGCCCCAGTCGGACTAGCGGAAGTCCCACAGATACGCAGTATTTT. The full variable domain, completed using reference TRBV5-1 and TRBJ2-3, is KAGVTQTPRYLIKTRGQQVTLSCSPISGHRSVSWYQQTPGQGLQFLFEYFSETQRNKGNFPGRFSGRQFSNSRSEMNVSTLELGDSALYLCASSPSRTSGSPTDTQYFGPGTRLTVL.